Included here is one T cell receptor beta chain sequence, with context. The CDR3 is made up of 15 amino acids. Germline lookup yields CDR1 LNHDA and CDR2 SQIVND (reference sequence). Trimming at V came to 5 bases and at J to 3 bases, leaving 4 bases not matched to a gene. With random hexamers, reverse transcription was performed on about 0.45 to 1 ug of RNA. Across 54 Vbeta and 13 Jbeta, immunoSEQ multiplex PCR amplified TCR beta CDR3. TCRdb re-called the immunoSEQ multiplex PCR reads with MiXCR, one entry per CDR3 protein. The sample records roughly 180,000 distinct CDR3 sequences, roughly 95% being singletons. TEMRA cells were enriched by FACS, and CD4+ and CD8+ T cells were negatively isolated. This entry is derived from a study of CD8 T cells in Susac syndrome.

V gene TRBV19 combines with J gene TRBJ2-1, with TRBD1 identical over 10 bases. The sample comprised CD4+ T cells from PBMCs. This TCR derives from a human donor in good health. The CDR3 DNA reads as TGTGCCAGTAGTCCGGGACAGGGGAACTACAATGAGCAGTTCTTC. Translating it yields CASSPGQGNYNEQFF.